This T cell receptor (beta chain) was retrieved from a study of T cell responses to AZD1222 COVID-19 vaccine. Clones were sequenced by immunoSEQ multiplex PCR, and TCRdb holds only the in-frame ones, with some missing. The repertoire holds approximately 200,000 clones, with roughly 90% as singletons. Second-dose groups at about 4 or about 12 weeks were pooled. This CDR3 has 14 amino acids. V gave up 4 bases and J gave up 3 bases, with 10 bases separating them. Germline V CDR1 and CDR2: MDHEN, SYDVKM. The chain joins TRBV28 to TRBJ1-5; D gene unclear. This clonotype originated in an adult who received the AZD1222 COVID-19 vaccine. The sequencing used peripheral blood, collected 28 days after the second AZD1222 dose. The DNA for the CDR3 is TGTGCCAGCAGTTGGGCAGGCGCCAATCAGCCCCAGCATTTT. Translated: CASSWAGANQPQHF.